The clone carrying this T cell receptor (beta chain) was picked up one time. The V and J ends lost 1 base and 6 bases respectively, with 10 bases between them. From germline, CDR1 is KGHSH and CDR2 LQKENI. The CDR3 runs to 13 residues. This sample is drawn from a study of shared clonotypes between healthy human individuals. The method was immunoSEQ multiplex PCR; TCRdb's version includes in-frame clones alone and lacks a portion of them. Of over a million clones detected, about 84% appear once; the ten largest clones hold 0.5% to 0.65%. The chain has TRBV18 and TRBJ2-7; either TRBD1 or TRBD2 may supply D (5 bases each). The specimen was memory CD4+ T cells from PBMCs. The subset: CD45RA-negative fraction. The sequence came from a man between 18 and 29 years old in good health. Some clones in this sample may be carry-over from other donors' samples. CDR3 DNA: TGTGCCAGCTCACCACAGGGGAGAGTCGAGCAGTACTTC. Its protein product is CASSPQGRVEQYF.